Below are 3 T cell receptor beta chains sequenced from a single sample in a study. TCRdb itself ran the RT-PCR reads through MiXCR, one entry per CDR3 protein. This sample has hundreds of thousands of distinct CDR3 sequences, with 12% to 15% found just once. Specimen: memory CD4+ T cells from blood. These receptors were taken from a female donor in good health, serving as a healthy control.

This clonotype was observed a handful of times. CDR3 in amino acids: CASTGQGHQERGEQFF. DNA of the CDR3: TGTGCCAGCACCGGACAGGGACACCAAGAAAGGGGTGAGCAGTTCTTC. The rearrangement uses TRBV12-3 or TRBV12-4 and TRBJ2-1; 8 positions agree with TRBD1. The trim removed 7 bases at V and 9 bases at J, leaving 17 bases unmatched. The CDR3 contains 16 residues.

This clonotype was found many times. The chain links TRBV6-2 or TRBV6-3 to TRBJ1-6, with 7 bases identical to TRBD1. The CDR3 sequence is 14 residues long. Germline V gene lookup returns CDR1 MNHEY and CDR2 SVGEGT. Trimming removed 6 bases from V and 10 bases from J; junction bases left unmatched: 9. In DNA, the CDR3 is TGTGCCAGCAGCAGAGGACAGGCATGGTCACCCCTCCACTTT. It codes for CASSRGQAWSPLHF.

This clonotype was seen at least ten times. This CDR3 reads CSARAGGRDSLSTDTQYF. The CDR3 DNA is TGCAGTGCTAGAGCCGGTGGGAGGGATAGCTTAAGCACAGATACGCAGTATTTT. The genes are TRBV20-1 and TRBJ2-3, with TRBD2 matching 7 bases. The CDR3 consists of 18 residues. CDR1 is DFQATT and CDR2 is SNEGSKA in the germline V gene (reference sequence). The J segment lost 0 bases and the V segment lost 1 base, leaving 13 bases of the junction unmatched.